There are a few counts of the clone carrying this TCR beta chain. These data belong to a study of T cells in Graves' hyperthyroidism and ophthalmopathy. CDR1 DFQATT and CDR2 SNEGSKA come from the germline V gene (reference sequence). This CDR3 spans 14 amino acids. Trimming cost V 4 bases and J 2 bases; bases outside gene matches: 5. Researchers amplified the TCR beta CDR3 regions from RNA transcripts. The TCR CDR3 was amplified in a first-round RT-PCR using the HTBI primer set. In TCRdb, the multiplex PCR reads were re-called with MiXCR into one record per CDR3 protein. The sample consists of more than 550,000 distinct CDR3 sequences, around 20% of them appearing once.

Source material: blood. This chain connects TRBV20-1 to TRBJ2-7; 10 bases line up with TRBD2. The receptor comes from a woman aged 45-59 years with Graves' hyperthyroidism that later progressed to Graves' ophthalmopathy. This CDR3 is CSAILAGETYEQYF. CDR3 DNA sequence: TGCAGTGCTATCCTAGCGGGGGAAACCTACGAGCAGTACTTC.